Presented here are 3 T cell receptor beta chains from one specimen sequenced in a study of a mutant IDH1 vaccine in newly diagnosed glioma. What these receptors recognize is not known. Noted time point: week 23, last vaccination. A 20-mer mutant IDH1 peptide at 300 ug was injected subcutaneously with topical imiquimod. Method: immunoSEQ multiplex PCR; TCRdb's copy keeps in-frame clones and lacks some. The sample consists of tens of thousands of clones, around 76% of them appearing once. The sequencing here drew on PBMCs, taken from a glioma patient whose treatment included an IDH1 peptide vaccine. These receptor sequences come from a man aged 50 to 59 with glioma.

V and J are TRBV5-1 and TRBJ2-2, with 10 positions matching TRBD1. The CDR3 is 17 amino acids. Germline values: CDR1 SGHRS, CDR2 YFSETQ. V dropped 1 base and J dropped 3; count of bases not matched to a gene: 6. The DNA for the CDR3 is TGCGCCAGCAGCTTGATAAGGACAGGGGGGCACACCGGGGAGCTGTTTTTT. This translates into CASSLIRTGGHTGELFF.

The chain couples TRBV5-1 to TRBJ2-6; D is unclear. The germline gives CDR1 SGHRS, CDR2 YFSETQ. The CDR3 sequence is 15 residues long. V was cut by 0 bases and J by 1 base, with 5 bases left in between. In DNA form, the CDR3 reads TGCGCCAGCAGCTTGGCCTCATCTGGGGCCAACGTCCTGACTTTC. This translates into CASSLASSGANVLTF.

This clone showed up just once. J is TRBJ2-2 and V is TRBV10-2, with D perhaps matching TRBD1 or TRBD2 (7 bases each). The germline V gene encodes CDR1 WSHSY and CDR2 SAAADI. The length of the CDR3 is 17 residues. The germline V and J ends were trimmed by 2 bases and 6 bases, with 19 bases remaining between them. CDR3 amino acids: CASSERTGEGSPGELFF. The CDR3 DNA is TGCGCCAGCAGTGAGCGCACAGGGGAGGGAAGCCCCGGGGAGCTGTTTTTT.